The rows below give T cell receptor beta chains drawn from one sample of a study of radiation and T cells in renal cell carcinoma. Clones were read by immunoSEQ multiplex PCR, and TCRdb kept only the in-frame ones, dropping some. The sample comprises 150,000 or so clones, roughly 88% of which are singletons, and approximately 12% rests with the top ten. Sample: blood, taken from a patient whose treatment included radiotherapy and nephrectomy. Source of these receptors: a woman between 45 and 65 years old with renal cell carcinoma. The CDR3 runs from the conserved cysteine through the conserved F or W. D genes are given only for firm matches. Clone size, where shown, is once, few, many, or a class for clones that have expanded.

cdr3_length: 14; d_call: NA; j_call: TRBJ2-2; v_call: TRBV27; clone_size: NA; cdr3_aa: CASSGQNRAGELFF; cdr3_nt: TGTGCCAGCAGTGGGCAAAACAGGGCCGGGGAGCTGTTTTTT
cdr3_length: 16; d_call: NA; j_call: TRBJ1-4; v_call: TRBV7-6; clone_size: once; cdr3_aa: CASSLNTGTVGEKLFF; cdr3_nt: TGTGCCAGCAGCTTGAACACCGGGACCGTGGGCGAAAAACTGTTTTTT
cdr3_length: 13; d_call: NA; j_call: TRBJ2-3; v_call: TRBV15; clone_size: NA; cdr3_aa: CATSRVTTDTQYF; cdr3_nt: TGTGCCACCAGCAGAGTTACGACAGATACGCAGTATTTT
cdr3_length: 14; d_call: TRBD1; j_call: TRBJ1-6; v_call: TRBV2; clone_size: NA; cdr3_aa: CASRGWDSNSPLHF; cdr3_nt: TGTGCCAGCAGAGGATGGGACAGTAATTCACCCCTCCACTTT
cdr3_length: 15; d_call: TRBD1; j_call: TRBJ2-7; v_call: TRBV7-2; clone_size: NA; cdr3_aa: CASSRDGQALYEQYF; cdr3_nt: TGTGCCAGCAGCCGTGACGGACAGGCCCTATACGAGCAGTACTTC
cdr3_length: 13; d_call: NA; j_call: TRBJ1-2; v_call: TRBV9; clone_size: NA; cdr3_aa: CASSPGTKYGYTF; cdr3_nt: TGTGCCAGCAGTCCAGGGACTAAGTATGGCTACACCTTC
cdr3_length: 16; d_call: TRBD2; j_call: TRBJ2-7; v_call: TRBV2; clone_size: NA; cdr3_aa: CASSRGLAGAGYEQYF; cdr3_nt: TGTGCCAGCAGCCGCGGACTAGCGGGGGCAGGGTACGAGCAGTACTTC
cdr3_length: 15; d_call: NA; j_call: TRBJ2-2; v_call: TRBV10-3; clone_size: NA; cdr3_aa: CAISVGSRNTGELFF; cdr3_nt: TGTGCCATCAGTGTGGGGTCTCGCAACACCGGGGAGCTGTTTTTT
cdr3_length: 17; d_call: NA; j_call: TRBJ2-2; v_call: TRBV19; clone_size: NA; cdr3_aa: CATRQWDFAPNTGELFF; cdr3_nt: TGTGCCACACGACAATGGGACTTTGCCCCGAACACCGGGGAGCTGTTTTTT
cdr3_length: 15; d_call: TRBD1; j_call: TRBJ2-7; v_call: TRBV5-1; clone_size: NA; cdr3_aa: CASRLDRVTPYEQYF; cdr3_nt: TGCGCCAGCAGGTTGGACAGGGTCACTCCCTACGAGCAGTACTTC
cdr3_length: 17; d_call: TRBD1; j_call: TRBJ1-5; v_call: TRBV10-2; clone_size: NA; cdr3_aa: CASSIGQGRSDSQPQHF; cdr3_nt: TGCGCCAGCAGTATCGGACAGGGTAGAAGTGATAGTCAGCCCCAGCATTTT
cdr3_length: 14; d_call: TRBD1; j_call: TRBJ1-1; v_call: TRBV4-1; clone_size: NA; cdr3_aa: CASRTGDVNTEAFF; cdr3_nt: TGCGCCAGCAGAACAGGGGACGTGAACACTGAAGCTTTCTTT
cdr3_length: 13; d_call: NA; j_call: TRBJ1-1; v_call: TRBV30; clone_size: few; cdr3_aa: CAWGILRNTEAFF; cdr3_nt: TGTGCCTGGGGGATCCTCAGGAACACTGAAGCTTTCTTT
cdr3_length: 13; d_call: NA; j_call: TRBJ1-6; v_call: TRBV5-1; clone_size: NA; cdr3_aa: CASSLVDNSPLHF; cdr3_nt: TGCGCCAGCAGCTTGGTAGATAATTCACCCCTCCACTTT
cdr3_length: 15; d_call: NA; j_call: TRBJ1-1; v_call: TRBV5-6; clone_size: NA; cdr3_aa: CASSYSTTKGAEAFF; cdr3_nt: TGTGCCAGCAGTTACTCGACTACCAAGGGAGCTGAAGCTTTCTTT
cdr3_length: 13; d_call: TRBD1; j_call: TRBJ1-4; v_call: TRBV6-5; clone_size: NA; cdr3_aa: CASRMDRGEKLFF; cdr3_nt: TGTGCCAGCAGAATGGACAGGGGTGAAAAACTGTTTTTT
cdr3_length: 15; d_call: NA; j_call: TRBJ1-2; v_call: TRBV10-3; clone_size: few; cdr3_aa: CAISEGGNTNYGYTF; cdr3_nt: TGTGCCATCAGTGAGGGAGGGAATACTAACTATGGCTACACCTTC
cdr3_length: 14; d_call: NA; j_call: TRBJ1-2; v_call: TRBV6-5; clone_size: once; cdr3_aa: CASCFNRQASGYTF; cdr3_nt: TGTGCCAGCTGTTTCAATCGACAGGCAAGCGGCTACACCTTC
cdr3_length: 14; d_call: TRBD1; j_call: TRBJ2-7; v_call: TRBV29-1; clone_size: NA; cdr3_aa: CSPLPGQGRNEQYF; cdr3_nt: TGCAGCCCCCTTCCGGGACAGGGGAGGAACGAGCAGTACTTC
cdr3_length: 16; d_call: TRBD1; j_call: TRBJ1-2; v_call: TRBV13; clone_size: NA; cdr3_aa: CASREGQGSPNYGYTF; cdr3_nt: TGTGCCAGCAGGGAGGGACAGGGGAGCCCCAACTATGGCTACACCTTC
cdr3_length: 16; d_call: TRBD2; j_call: TRBJ2-3; v_call: TRBV9; clone_size: NA; cdr3_aa: CASSPRAGANTDTQYF; cdr3_nt: TGTGCCAGCAGCCCCCGAGCGGGGGCAAACACAGATACGCAGTATTTT
cdr3_length: 14; d_call: NA; j_call: TRBJ2-7; v_call: TRBV9; clone_size: NA; cdr3_aa: CASSVLPEFYEQYF; cdr3_nt: TGTGCCAGCAGCGTACTCCCCGAATTCTACGAGCAGTACTTC
cdr3_length: 15; d_call: TRBD1; j_call: TRBJ1-2; v_call: TRBV29-1; clone_size: once; cdr3_aa: CSVDREGLVNYGYTF; cdr3_nt: TGCAGCGTCGACAGGGAAGGTTTGGTTAACTATGGCTACACCTTC
cdr3_length: 14; d_call: TRBD1; j_call: TRBJ1-6; v_call: TRBV7-9; clone_size: once; cdr3_aa: CASSQDRVSSPLHF; cdr3_nt: TGTGCCAGCAGCCAGGACAGGGTTAGTTCACCCCTCCACTTT
cdr3_length: 14; d_call: NA; j_call: TRBJ2-1; v_call: TRBV5-1; clone_size: NA; cdr3_aa: CASSFGGGYNEQFF; cdr3_nt: TGCGCCAGCAGCTTTGGAGGGGGTTACAATGAGCAGTTCTTC
cdr3_length: 15; d_call: NA; j_call: TRBJ2-2; v_call: TRBV7-3; clone_size: NA; cdr3_aa: CASSKGDRNTGELFF; cdr3_nt: TGTGCCAGCAGTAAGGGGGATAGGAACACCGGGGAGCTGTTTTTT
cdr3_length: 11; d_call: NA; j_call: TRBJ2-7; v_call: TRBV6-5; clone_size: NA; cdr3_aa: CVTGRPSEQYF; cdr3_nt: TGTGTTACGGGACGGCCTAGTGAGCAGTACTTC
cdr3_length: 14; d_call: TRBD1; j_call: TRBJ1-1; v_call: TRBV19; clone_size: NA; cdr3_aa: CASSILLRGTEAFF; cdr3_nt: TGTGCCAGTAGTATCCTACTCAGGGGGACTGAAGCTTTCTTT
cdr3_length: 14; d_call: NA; j_call: TRBJ2-2; v_call: TRBV10-3; clone_size: NA; cdr3_aa: CAISQGQNTGELFF; cdr3_nt: TGTGCCATCAGCCAGGGACAGAACACCGGGGAGCTGTTTTTT
cdr3_length: 15; d_call: NA; j_call: TRBJ2-4; v_call: TRBV6-1; clone_size: NA; cdr3_aa: CASSTAGLAKNIQYF; cdr3_nt: TGTGCCAGCAGCACCGCAGGGCTAGCCAAAAACATTCAGTACTTC
cdr3_length: 17; d_call: NA; j_call: TRBJ2-6; v_call: TRBV19; clone_size: NA; cdr3_aa: CASSIQAGAGGANVLTF; cdr3_nt: TGTGCCAGTAGTATTCAAGCAGGGGCGGGTGGGGCCAACGTCCTGACTTTC
cdr3_length: 20; d_call: TRBD1; j_call: TRBJ1-4; v_call: TRBV4-1; clone_size: NA; cdr3_aa: CASSQDRRQGALRTNEKLFF; cdr3_nt: TGCGCCAGCAGCCAAGATCGACGACAGGGGGCATTAAGGACTAATGAAAAACTGTTTTTT
cdr3_length: 14; d_call: NA; j_call: TRBJ1-1; v_call: TRBV5-1; clone_size: NA; cdr3_aa: CASSLETGAKPAFF; cdr3_nt: TGCGCCAGCAGCTTGGAGACAGGAGCGAAACCCGCTTTCTTT
cdr3_length: 13; d_call: NA; j_call: TRBJ2-5; v_call: TRBV2; clone_size: NA; cdr3_aa: CASSAVMGETQYF; cdr3_nt: TGTGCCAGCAGTGCAGTCATGGGGGAGACCCAGTACTTC
cdr3_length: 11; d_call: NA; j_call: TRBJ1-1; v_call: TRBV30; clone_size: few; cdr3_aa: CAWKDDTEAFF; cdr3_nt: TGTGCCTGGAAGGACGACACTGAAGCTTTCTTT
cdr3_length: 14; d_call: NA; j_call: TRBJ1-2; v_call: TRBV7-9; clone_size: NA; cdr3_aa: CATTRDRLNYGYTF; cdr3_nt: TGTGCCACCACCCGGGACCGACTTAACTATGGCTACACCTTC
cdr3_length: 15; d_call: NA; j_call: TRBJ2-1; v_call: TRBV4-3; clone_size: NA; cdr3_aa: CASSQDVASIDEQFF; cdr3_nt: TGCGCCAGCAGCCAAGATGTGGCTAGTATCGATGAGCAGTTCTTC
cdr3_length: 15; d_call: TRBD1; j_call: TRBJ2-7; v_call: TRBV15; clone_size: NA; cdr3_aa: CATSSWTGGYYEQYF; cdr3_nt: TGTGCCACCAGCAGCTGGACAGGGGGATATTACGAGCAGTACTTC
cdr3_length: 12; d_call: NA; j_call: TRBJ1-3; v_call: TRBV18; clone_size: NA; cdr3_aa: CASSPPGNTIYF; cdr3_nt: TGTGCCAGCTCACCACCCGGAAACACCATATATTTT
cdr3_length: 16; d_call: NA; j_call: TRBJ1-3; v_call: TRBV5-4; clone_size: NA; cdr3_aa: CASSPSPDNSGNTIYF; cdr3_nt: TGTGCCAGCAGCCCTTCCCCGGATAACTCTGGAAACACCATATATTTT
cdr3_length: 13; d_call: NA; j_call: TRBJ1-1; v_call: TRBV14; clone_size: once; cdr3_aa: CASSQIRNTEAFF; cdr3_nt: TGTGCCAGCAGCCAAATCCGCAACACTGAAGCTTTCTTT
cdr3_length: 11; d_call: NA; j_call: TRBJ2-7; v_call: TRBV14; clone_size: NA; cdr3_aa: CASSRMGEQYF; cdr3_nt: TGTGCCAGCAGCCGGATGGGCGAGCAGTACTTC
cdr3_length: 16; d_call: NA; j_call: TRBJ1-2; v_call: TRBV19; clone_size: NA; cdr3_aa: CASRELRGKGHYGYTF; cdr3_nt: TGTGCCAGTAGGGAGTTGAGGGGGAAGGGTCACTATGGCTACACCTTC
cdr3_length: 14; d_call: TRBD1; j_call: TRBJ1-2; v_call: TRBV7-6; clone_size: NA; cdr3_aa: CASSTLTGVDGYTF; cdr3_nt: TGTGCCAGCAGCACTCTAACAGGGGTTGACGGCTACACCTTC
cdr3_length: 12; d_call: NA; j_call: TRBJ2-7; v_call: TRBV7-3; clone_size: few; cdr3_aa: CASSLAFYEQYF; cdr3_nt: TGTGCCAGCAGCTTAGCCTTCTACGAGCAGTACTTC
cdr3_length: 11; d_call: NA; j_call: TRBJ2-7; v_call: TRBV6-5; clone_size: NA; cdr3_aa: CASSYSSSEYF; cdr3_nt: TGTGCCAGCAGTTACTCTAGTTCTGAGTACTTC
cdr3_length: 13; d_call: NA; j_call: TRBJ1-2; v_call: TRBV2; clone_size: NA; cdr3_aa: CASSAPRTTGYTF; cdr3_nt: TGTGCCAGCAGTGCGCCACGTACCACCGGCTACACCTTC
cdr3_length: 17; d_call: TRBD1; j_call: TRBJ1-6; v_call: TRBV5-6; clone_size: NA; cdr3_aa: CASSLLGGQGLNSPLHF; cdr3_nt: TGTGCCAGCAGCTTATTGGGCGGACAGGGATTGAATTCACCCCTCCACTTT
cdr3_length: 15; d_call: NA; j_call: TRBJ1-1; v_call: TRBV4-1; clone_size: NA; cdr3_aa: CASSRYLERGTEAFF; cdr3_nt: TGCGCCAGCAGCCGATACCTTGAGAGGGGCACTGAAGCTTTCTTT
cdr3_length: 11; d_call: NA; j_call: TRBJ2-1; v_call: TRBV29-1; clone_size: NA; cdr3_aa: CSAAGEYEQFF; cdr3_nt: TGCAGCGCCGCTGGGGAGTATGAGCAGTTCTTC
cdr3_length: 15; d_call: NA; j_call: TRBJ2-7; v_call: TRBV6-5; clone_size: once; cdr3_aa: CASSYSHSPSYEQYF; cdr3_nt: TGTGCCAGCAGTTACTCGCACTCCCCTTCCTACGAGCAGTACTTC
cdr3_length: 15; d_call: TRBD2; j_call: TRBJ2-7; v_call: TRBV12-5; clone_size: NA; cdr3_aa: CASGLTLAGDYEQYF; cdr3_nt: TGTGCTAGTGGTTTGACACTAGCGGGTGACTACGAGCAGTACTTC
cdr3_length: 13; d_call: NA; j_call: TRBJ1-1; v_call: TRBV2; clone_size: NA; cdr3_aa: CASTDFMNTEAFF; cdr3_nt: TGTGCCAGCACTGACTTCATGAACACTGAAGCTTTCTTT
cdr3_length: 16; d_call: TRBD2; j_call: TRBJ2-1; v_call: TRBV19; clone_size: NA; cdr3_aa: CASSIVGGGTHNEQFF; cdr3_nt: TGTGCCAGTAGTATAGTTGGCGGGGGGACTCACAATGAGCAGTTCTTC